These 25 T cell receptor beta chains came from one sample sequenced in a study of metastatic and nonmetastatic thyroid tumors (TCRdb year 2020). No patient had received any treatment before thyroid surgery. The method behind the library was PCR. Instrument on record: Illumina HiSeq 4000. The raw public data were reprocessed by TCRdb itself: fastp quality trimming at Q25, MiXCR clonotype calling, in-frame beta chains only. The sample yields around 42,000 clones; 12% were counted once. The ten largest clones add up to approximately 8.7% of the sample. Sequencing used blood. Receptors were obtained from a male donor with papillary thyroid cancer or a benign thyroid nodule (not recorded which). Some clones in this sample may be carry-over from other donors' samples.

This clone showed up just a few times. A much larger clone lies a single base off, so this may be a read error. Likely a read error: the CDR3 ends without its conserved phenylalanine or tryptophan. This chain uses TRBV4-1 with TRBJ2-7; possibly TRBD2 for D (6 bases). The CDR3 spans 16 residues. V was pared by 4 bases and J by 1 base, with 17 bases between. The germline gives CDR1 MGHRA, CDR2 YSYEKL. Written as DNA, the CDR3 is TGCGCCAGCAGCCGCGTTAGCGGCGACCCGTCCTACGAGCAGTACCTC. It yields the protein CASSRVSGDPSYEQYL.

In this sample, this clone turned up a few times. The chain recombines TRBV28 with TRBJ2-7; no definite D call. CDR1 is MDHEN and CDR2 is SYDVKM in the germline V gene. The CDR3 has 11 amino acids. The germline V and J ends were trimmed by 6 bases and 6 bases, with 9 bases remaining between them. Written as DNA, the CDR3 is TGTGCCAGCAGAACCTGGACCGAGCAGTACTTC. As protein: CASRTWTEQYF.

This clone showed up just a few times. The gene calls are TRBV6-2 or TRBV6-3 and TRBJ1-2, with a weak D call TRBD1 (5 bases). This CDR3 has 12 amino acids. V was clipped by 7 bases and J by 14 bases, with 20 bases between them. From germline, CDR1 is MNHEY and CDR2 SVGEGT. The CDR3 spells CASTDQGIALTF. The CDR3 DNA is TGTGCCAGCACCGACCAGGGTATCGCGTTGACCTTC.

This clone was counted at least ten times. This CDR3 reads CASRQGGEKLFF. The DNA of the CDR3 is TGCGCCAGCAGGCAGGGGGGAGAAAAACTGTTTTTT. The chain joins TRBV4-1 to TRBJ1-4, with TRBD1 matching over 7 bases. The CDR3 spans 12 residues. The trim removed 6 bases at V and 8 bases at J, leaving 3 bases unmatched. Germline V gene lookup returns CDR1 MGHRA and CDR2 YSYEKL.

This clone was seen a handful of times. Since a much larger clone is just one base distant, this may be a read error. This same CDR3 is encoded by further DNA sequences in the sample. The J gene is TRBJ2-5, the V gene TRBV11-2; 7 bases align to TRBD1. V was clipped by 5 bases and J by 5 bases; unmatched bases: 5. Germline CDR1 SGHAT, CDR2 FQNNGV. This CDR3 region has 13 residues. The CDR3: CASSLNRGETQYF. In DNA, the CDR3 is TGTGCCAGCAGCCTTAACAGGGGTGAGACCCAGTACTTC.

This clone turned up a few times. The chain joins TRBV19 to TRBJ1-1; tentative D call: TRBD1 (5 bases). V gave up 3 bases and J gave up 1 base, with 18 bases separating them. The germline V gene has CDR1 LNHDA and CDR2 SQIVND (reference sequence). This CDR3 is built from 17 residues. CDR3 nucleotides: TGTGCCAGTAGTATCCCGGGGTCGGGGCTTTCGAACACTGAAGCTTTCTTT. Residues: CASSIPGSGLSNTEAFF.

This clone was picked up many times. CDR3 coding DNA: TGTGCCAGCAGCCCCGGGAATTCTGGTACGCAGTATTTT. Amino acid sequence: CASSPGNSGTQYF. V and J are TRBV7-8 and TRBJ2-3, with D tentatively TRBD2 (5 bases). This CDR3 has 13 amino acids. V was clipped by 5 bases and J by 8 bases, with 14 bases between them. Germline CDR1 and CDR2: SGHVS and FQNEAQ.

At least ten counts were recorded for this clone. At one of its ends the junction is not consistent with the germline gene, which may arise from a read error. The rearrangement links TRBV7-7 to TRBJ2-1; a weak D match, TRBD2 (6 bases). CDR3 length equals 13 residues. Germline V CDR1 and CDR2: SSHAT, FNYEAQ (reference sequence). CDR3 residues: CASSLGTVNEQFF. CDR3 nucleotide sequence: TGTGCTAGCAGCTTAGGGACTGTCAATGAGCAGTTCTTC.

The chain couples TRBV7-2 to TRBJ2-7, with TRBD2 matching over 8 bases. Germline CDR1 SGHTA, CDR2 FQGNSA. The length of the CDR3 is 13 residues. J lost 4 bases, V lost 2 bases, and 1 base had no gene match. The CDR3 DNA follows: TGTGCCAGCAGCTTACGCGGGGGGTACGAGCAGTACTTC. This translates into CASSLRGGYEQYF.

This clone occurred many times. The CDR3 coding sequence is TGCGCCAGCAGCCCTAGGATCGGGGGGGGAAAGACCCAGTACTTC. It codes for CASSPRIGGGKTQYF. The rearrangement joins TRBV5-1 to TRBJ2-5, with 8 bases identical to TRBD2. Germline trimming cut 4 bases from V and 6 bases from J; bases unmatched to any gene: 11. This CDR3 contains 15 residues. Germline V CDR1 and CDR2: SGHRS, YFSETQ.

In regard to this clone: This may stem from a read error, because a much larger clone lies one nucleotide away. V is TRBV7-3 and J is TRBJ2-5; 8 bases agree with TRBD2. The trim removed 5 bases at V and 5 bases at J, leaving 13 bases unmatched. CDR1 and CDR2 from the germline V gene are SGHTA and FQGTGA. The length of the CDR3 is 16 residues. CDR3 sequence reads: CASSPTTSASWETQYF. For the CDR3, the DNA is TGTGCCAGCAGCCCCACGACTAGCGCCTCCTGGGAGACCCAGTACTTC. Full variable domain (missing parts from reference TRBV7-3 and TRBJ2-5): GAGVSQTPSNKVTEKGKYVELRCDPISGHTALYWYRQSLGQGPEFLIYFQGTGAADDSGLPNDRFFAVRPEGSVSTLKIQRTERGDSAVYLCASSPTTSASWETQYFGPGTRLLVL.

At least ten counts were recorded for this clone. Here the CDR3 reads CSARETAGGSTDTQYF. The CDR3 region has the DNA TGCAGTGCTAGAGAAACAGCGGGAGGGAGCACAGATACGCAGTATTTT. The chain is built from TRBV20-1 and TRBJ2-3, with 10 positions matching TRBD2. The CDR3 consists of 16 residues. Germline assignment: CDR1 DFQATT and CDR2 SNEGSKA (reference sequence). J gave up 0 bases and V 0 bases, and 3 bases lay outside the gene matches.

This clone was seen more than once but under ten times. J is TRBJ1-3 and V is TRBV6-2 or TRBV6-3; D unresolved. V was shortened by 2 bases and J by 0 bases, with 14 bases between the two germline ends. This CDR3 region has 17 residues. The germline CDR1 and CDR2 sequences are MNHEY and SVGEGT. This CDR3 is CASSYARPDHSGNTIYF. Here the CDR3 DNA reads TGTGCCAGCAGTTACGCTCGGCCAGACCACTCTGGAAACACCATATATTTT.

A few counts support this clone. The gene calls are TRBV6-2 or TRBV6-3 and TRBJ2-7; 14 bases are shared with TRBD2. The germline CDR1 and CDR2 sequences are MNHEY and SVGEGT. The CDR3 is 15 residues long. J lost 7 bases, V lost 6 bases, and 8 bases had no gene match. As DNA, the CDR3 is TGTGCCAGCAGGCGACTAGCGGGAGGGGTCGTTGAGCAGTACTTC. Translating gives CASRRLAGGVVEQYF.

This clone was observed many times. The rearrangement joins TRBV7-9 to TRBJ1-1, with TRBD1 as a possible D gene (6 bases). Germline CDR1 reads SEHNR; CDR2 reads FQNEAQ (reference sequence). Trimming took off 5 bases at V and 10 bases at J, with 17 bases between the two ends. The CDR3 totals 13 residues. The CDR3 DNA follows: TGTGCCAGCAGCCTCACAGGGAACATAGGAGCTTTCTTT. Protein: CASSLTGNIGAFF.

This clone has a count of ten or more. The chain carries TRBV11-2 and TRBJ2-2; the D is unclear. Trimming left V 5 bases short and J 7 bases short, with 11 bases between. CDR1 SGHAT and CDR2 FQNNGV come from the germline V gene. The CDR3 loop spans 13 amino acids. The CDR3 sequence: CASSPPSYGELFF. The CDR3 region has the DNA TGTGCCAGCAGCCCCCCGAGCTACGGGGAGCTGTTTTTT.

This clone was seen ten or more times. This sample includes further DNA sequences coding for the same CDR3. The chain combines TRBV18 with TRBJ2-7, with 11 bases aligning to TRBD1. The germline V gene has CDR1 KGHSH and CDR2 LQKENI. The ends lost 6 bases at V and 6 bases at J; junction bases unmatched: 4. The CDR3 is 13 amino acids. CDR3 sequence reads: CASSRDRGAEQYF. The CDR3, as DNA: TGTGCCAGCTCGCGGGACAGGGGGGCCGAGCAGTACTTC.

On this clone: A read error may explain this, as a much larger clone is one base away. The gene calls are TRBV29-1 and TRBJ1-1, with D unclear. Per germline, CDR1 SQVTM and CDR2 ANQGSEA. This CDR3 is 12 amino acids long. CDR3 residues: CSVVFMNTEALF. The CDR3 DNA is TGCAGCGTTGTTTTTATGAACACTGAAGCTTTATTT. Looking up the rest from reference TRBV29-1 and TRBJ1-1 gives the full variable domain: SAVISQKPSRDICQRGTSLTIQCQVDSQVTMMFWYRQQPGQSLTLIATANQGSEATYESGFVIDKFPISRPNLTFSTLTVSNMSPEDSSIYLCSVVFMNTEALFGQGTRLTVV.

This clone came up many times. The chain recombines TRBV7-2 with TRBJ2-3; D possibly uses TRBD1 or TRBD2 (5 bases each). This CDR3 has 14 amino acids. Between the trimmed V and J ends, which lost 6 bases and 3 bases, there was a span of 13 bases. The germline gives CDR1 SGHTA, CDR2 FQGNSA. The CDR3: CASSHDWGTDTQYF. CDR3 bases: TGTGCCAGCAGTCACGATTGGGGGACAGATACGCAGTATTTT.

The V call is TRBV12-5, the J call TRBJ2-2, with TRBD2 as a possible D gene (5 bases). CDR1 and CDR2 from the germline V gene are LGHNT and FRNRAP. The CDR3 loop spans 14 amino acids. V dropped 8 bases and J dropped 6 bases, with 16 bases sitting between them. This CDR3 is CASSQTTMSGELFF. For the CDR3, the DNA is TGTGCTAGTTCCCAAACGACTATGTCCGGGGAGCTGTTTTTT.

This clone showed up many times. V usage is TRBV4-1 and J usage is TRBJ2-5, with 8 bases lining up with TRBD2. V trimming: 0 bases; J trimming: 7 bases; junction bases outside the gene matches: 10. The CDR3 length is 16 residues. Germline loops: CDR1 MGHRA, CDR2 YSYEKL. DNA of the CDR3: TGCGCCAGCAGCCAAGATTACGGGGGACTAGAGCGGACCCAGTACTTC. This gives the protein CASSQDYGGLERTQYF.

This clone was counted at least ten times. This chain joins TRBV7-9 and TRBJ2-7, with 8 bases aligning to TRBD2. The CDR3 length is 15 residues. J gave up 4 bases and V 2 bases, and 7 bases lay outside the gene matches. CDR1 and CDR2 from the germline V gene are SEHNR and FQNEAQ (reference sequence). The CDR3: CASSLIELAGYEQYF. The CDR3 DNA reads TGTGCCAGCAGCTTAATTGAGTTAGCGGGATACGAGCAGTACTTC.

In its sample, this clone is medium-sized (0.01 to 0.1%). This CDR3 is CASSTDTTYEQYF. The CDR3 coding sequence is TGTGCCAGCAGTACGGACACTACCTACGAGCAGTACTTC. The chain couples TRBV6-2 or TRBV6-3 to TRBJ2-7, with D possibly matching TRBD1 (5 bases). This CDR3 is built from 13 residues. V was cut by 5 bases and J by 2 bases, with 10 bases left in between. Germline CDR1 MNHEY, CDR2 SVGEGT.

At least ten counts were recorded for this clone. This sequence joins TRBV7-6 and TRBJ2-3, with TRBD1 identical over 8 bases. The CDR3 covers 15 residues. The ends lost 6 bases at V and 1 base at J; junction bases unmatched: 6. Germline CDR1 reads SGHVS; CDR2 reads FNYEAQ. In DNA form, the CDR3 reads TGTGCCAGCAGACGGACAGGGTCAGGCACAGATACGCAGTATTTT. It codes for CASRRTGSGTDTQYF.

The table lists this clone with many counts. V is TRBV5-1 and J is TRBJ2-3; D is unclear. Trimming took off 4 bases at V and 3 bases at J, with 9 bases between the two ends. The CDR3 consists of 13 residues. CDR1 and CDR2 from the germline V gene are SGHRS and YFSETQ. Here the CDR3 DNA reads TGCGCCAGCAGCGTTCTAGAGACAGATACGCAGTATTTT. Its protein product is CASSVLETDTQYF.